Listed here is a single T cell receptor beta chain. It has no known antigen specificity. Qualities for individual bases were not recorded, and no much larger clone is one base off. These data originate in a study of shared T cell receptors in the human thymus (dated by TCRdb to the early 2020s). In the study overall: The study examined how self-reactive, shared T-cell receptor alpha chains are generated in the human thymus.

There are 18 amino acids in the CDR3, from cysteine to phenylalanine inclusive. Left in the record is the CDR3 DNA by itself, 54 bases read in frame from the first base. CDR1 and CDR2, per the germline V gene, are SGHRS and YFSETQ. Germline trimming: 7 bases from V, 1 base from J; junction bases outside gene matches: 16. The method was the immunoSEQ multiplex PCR assay. TCRdb limited this immuneACCESS table to in-frame rearrangements with V and J called. A share of clones is missing; checked studies link under half to unresolved V genes, and the rest is unexplained. The sample data list about 610,000 clones, and approximately 88% of these were observed just once. Of the sample, about 0.01% is held by the ten largest clones. These data are also associated with another study on human thymus T cells. As the second paper documents: The donors were immunologically healthy infants in Finland who had open corrective cardiac surgery for congenital heart defects. Thymus tissue was collected as surgical resects that were removed during corrective cardiac surgery. V and J gene segment usage appeared biased in both thymic and peripheral blood repertoires. Highly overlapping thymic TCR repertoires among unrelated individuals were reported in the related research. The study used under ten infant thymus samples plus four related peripheral blood samples to characterize TCR alpha and beta repertoires. The cohort included over five male and a couple of female infants, with donor ages spanning 7 to 244 days. Thymocytes were freed from the tissue by mechanical means and kept at -70 degrees C as pellets of roughly 8.5-31 million cells. A QIAsymphony instrument was used to extract genomic DNA from frozen cell pellets. TCRB and TCRAD loci were amplified from a standardized quantity of quality-controlled genomic DNA using the immunoSEQ multiplex PCR assay. The V(D)J region was spanned by amplicons of a length sufficient to cover the CDR3 and to identify V and J genes. Amplicon sequencing was performed on an Illumina platform through the commercial immunoSEQ service. Primer bias and sequencing errors were corrected as previously described, and TCRAD and TCRB definitions were based on the IMGT database. The repertoires were analysed using immunoSEQ Analyzer 3.0 and VDJTools for basic statistics, V/J segment usage, diversity estimates, rarefaction and pairwise overlap. Chao1, ChaoE, Efron-Thisted, Shannon and inverse Simpson indices were used to estimate diversity, which was also estimated on datasets down-sampled to the smallest sample. For repertoire overlap, CDR3 nucleotide sequence, V gene and J gene had to match strictly, and clustering was done by Jaccard-based multidimensional scaling. On average, thymus samples yielded some 810,000 unique TCRB clonotypes, whereas blood samples yielded some 92,000.

The chain is made from TRBV5-1 and TRBJ1-5, with 8 bases matching TRBD1. The receptor comes from a boy younger than two with a congenital heart defect. Donor details come from another sample of the same person, matched by shared clones. The sample comprised thymocytes. The DNA sequence follows: TGCGCCAGCGAAGCACAAGTCACACAGGGGGTAAGCAATCAGCCCCAGCATTTT. This is translated as CASEAQVTQGVSNQPQHF.